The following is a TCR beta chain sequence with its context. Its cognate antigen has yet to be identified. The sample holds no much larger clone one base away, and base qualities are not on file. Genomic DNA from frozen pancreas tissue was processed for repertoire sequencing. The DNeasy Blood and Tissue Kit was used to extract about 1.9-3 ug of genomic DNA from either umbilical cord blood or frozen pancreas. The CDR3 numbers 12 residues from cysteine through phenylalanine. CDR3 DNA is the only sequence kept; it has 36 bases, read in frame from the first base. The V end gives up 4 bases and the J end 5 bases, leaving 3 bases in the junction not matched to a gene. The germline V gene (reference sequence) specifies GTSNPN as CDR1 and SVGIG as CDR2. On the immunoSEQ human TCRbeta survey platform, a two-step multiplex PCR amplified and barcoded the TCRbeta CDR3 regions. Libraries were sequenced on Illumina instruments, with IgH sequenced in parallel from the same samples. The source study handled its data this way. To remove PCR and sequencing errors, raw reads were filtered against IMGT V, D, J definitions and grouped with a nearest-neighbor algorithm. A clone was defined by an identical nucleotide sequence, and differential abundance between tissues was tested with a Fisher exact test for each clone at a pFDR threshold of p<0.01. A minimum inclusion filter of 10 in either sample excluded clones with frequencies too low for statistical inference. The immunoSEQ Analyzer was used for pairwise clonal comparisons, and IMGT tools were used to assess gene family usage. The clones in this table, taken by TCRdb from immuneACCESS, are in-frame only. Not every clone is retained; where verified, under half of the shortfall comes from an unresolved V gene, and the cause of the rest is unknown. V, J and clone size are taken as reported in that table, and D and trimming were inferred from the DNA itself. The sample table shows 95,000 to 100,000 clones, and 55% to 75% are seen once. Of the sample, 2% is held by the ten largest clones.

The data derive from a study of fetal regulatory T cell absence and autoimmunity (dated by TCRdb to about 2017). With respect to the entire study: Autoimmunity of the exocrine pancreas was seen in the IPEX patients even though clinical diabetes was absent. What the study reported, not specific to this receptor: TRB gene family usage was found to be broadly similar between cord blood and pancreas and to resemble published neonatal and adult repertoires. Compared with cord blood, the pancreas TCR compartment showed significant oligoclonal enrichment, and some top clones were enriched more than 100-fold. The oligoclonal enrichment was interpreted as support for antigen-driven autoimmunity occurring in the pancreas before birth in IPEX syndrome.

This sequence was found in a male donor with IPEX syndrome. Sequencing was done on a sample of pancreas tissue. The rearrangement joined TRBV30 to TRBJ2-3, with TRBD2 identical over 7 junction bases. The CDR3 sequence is CAWTRGVDTQYF. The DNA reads TGTGCCTGGACTCGGGGGGTAGATACGCAGTATTTT.